Listed below are T cell receptor beta chains from one sample, sequenced in a study of blood T cell repertoires in COVID-19. Using immunoSEQ multiplex PCR, the repertoire was profiled, and TCRdb retains in-frame clones only, with some absent. Of under 130,000 clones in the sample, about 75% were seen once. The sample was peripheral blood. The receptors originated from a woman aged 70 to 79 with acute or convalescent COVID-19. The CDR3 runs from the conserved cysteine through the conserved F or W. Fields, in order: J gene, V gene, CDR3 protein.

TRBJ1-2	TRBV9	CASSADRGPYTF
TRBJ1-1	TRBV19	CASSVGRGGTEAFF
TRBJ1-5	TRBV7-8	CASSLGLNQPQHF
TRBJ2-7	TRBV6-2/TRBV6-3	CASSPVEGLRGDEQYF
TRBJ2-4	TRBV4-1	CASSQDIVDRNIQYF
TRBJ1-5	TRBV20-1	CSASRQGLDQPQHF
TRBJ2-7	TRBV20-1	CSASADPNRQVYEQYF
TRBJ1-2	TRBV6-6	CASTGAGQGNYGYTF
TRBJ2-3	TRBV14	CASSQETPEASGGADTQYF
TRBJ1-3	TRBV6-5	CASSWNRGSGNTIYF
TRBJ1-5	TRBV7-9	CASSQSVGDRQQPQHF
TRBJ2-2	TRBV29-1	CSVGTAYTGELFF
TRBJ2-3	TRBV12-3/TRBV12-4	CASRFTDTQYF
TRBJ2-4	TRBV28	CASSLQGERDIQYF
TRBJ2-3	TRBV27	CASSLARGAYTDTQYF
TRBJ1-1	TRBV18	CASSPDLRETEAFF
TRBJ2-7	TRBV15	CATSPSRGYTYEQYF
TRBJ1-3	TRBV18	CASSQPGAGGGNTIYF
TRBJ2-3	TRBV7-9	CASGQTTDTQYF
TRBJ1-6	TRBV5-4	CASSPATGRRSPLHF
TRBJ1-5	TRBV12-3/TRBV12-4	CASRGTVGQPQHF
TRBJ2-7	TRBV2	CASRTGQSYEQYF
TRBJ1-6	TRBV7-2	CASSLDRGRINSPLHF
TRBJ1-2	TRBV19	CASSIDRGTRQEGYTF
TRBJ2-1	TRBV11-2	CASSLGQGIFF
TRBJ2-7	TRBV7-2	CASSFRQAYMTYEQYF
TRBJ1-1	TRBV19	CASSQRQGLGAEAFF
TRBJ2-5	TRBV2	CASSVWRTGSQETQYF
TRBJ1-6	TRBV10-3	CASSEGAVNSPLHF
TRBJ2-7	TRBV30	CAWTVGSGIEQYF
TRBJ2-3	TRBV2	CASSFYTDTQYF
TRBJ2-5	TRBV29-1	CSVTGVQETQYF
TRBJ2-3	TRBV5-1	CASSLGGTSSTDTQYF